Sequencing of this TCR beta chain was carried out in a study of breast tumors, draining lymph nodes, adjacent tissues. Overall study findings and caveats: Luminal-like breast cancer showed significantly greater tumor-nontumor repertoire similarity than basal-like breast cancer did.

From the multiplex PCR reads, TCRdb called clonotypes with MiXCR, one entry per CDR3 protein. This sample has approximately 140,000 distinct CDR3 sequences, with about 33% found just once. Trimming shortened V by 7 bases and J by 4 bases, and 25 bases separated the two germline ends. The CDR3 spans 17 residues. Germline V CDR1 and CDR2: MNHEY, SVGEGT. Axillary draining lymph nodes of breast cancer patients supplied the node samples. This clonotype has a handful of counts. What it binds is not known. This TCR was sampled from a female donor with breast cancer. Some clones in this sample may be carry-over from other donors' samples. Specimen: axillary lymph node tissue. The chain combines TRBV6-2 or TRBV6-3 with TRBJ1-2; D possibly corresponds to TRBD1 (5 bases). The DNA of the CDR3 is TGTGCCAGCACCCCCTGGGCCGGGAAGGGGCCTACCTATGGCTACACCTTC. It encodes CASTPWAGKGPTYGYTF.